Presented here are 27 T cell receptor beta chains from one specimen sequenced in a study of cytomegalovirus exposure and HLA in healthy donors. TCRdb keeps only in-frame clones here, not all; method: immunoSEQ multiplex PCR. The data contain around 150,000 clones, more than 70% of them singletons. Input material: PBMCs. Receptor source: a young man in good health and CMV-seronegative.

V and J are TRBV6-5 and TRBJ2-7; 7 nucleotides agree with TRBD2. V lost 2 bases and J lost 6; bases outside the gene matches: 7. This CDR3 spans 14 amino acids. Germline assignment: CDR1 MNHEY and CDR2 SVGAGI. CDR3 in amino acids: CASSYVAGESEQYF. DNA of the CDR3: TGTGCCAGCAGTTACGTTGCGGGAGAATCCGAGCAGTACTTC.

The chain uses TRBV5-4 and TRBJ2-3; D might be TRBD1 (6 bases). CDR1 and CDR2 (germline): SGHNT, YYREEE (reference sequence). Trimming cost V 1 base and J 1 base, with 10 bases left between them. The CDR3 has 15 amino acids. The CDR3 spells CASSLRGSGTDTQYF. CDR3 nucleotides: TGTGCCAGCAGCTTGAGGGGGAGCGGCACAGATACGCAGTATTTT. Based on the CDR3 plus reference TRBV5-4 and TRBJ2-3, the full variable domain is ETGVTQSPTHLIKTRGQQVTLRCSSQSGHNTVSWYQQALGQGPQFIFQYYREEENGRGNFPPRFSGLQFPNYSSELNVNALELDDSALYLCASSLRGSGTDTQYFGPGTRLTVL.

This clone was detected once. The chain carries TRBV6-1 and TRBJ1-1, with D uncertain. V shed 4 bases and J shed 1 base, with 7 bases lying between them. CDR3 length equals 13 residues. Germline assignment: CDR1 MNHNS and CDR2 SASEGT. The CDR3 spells CASSASQNTEAFF. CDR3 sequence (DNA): TGTGCCAGCAGTGCCTCACAGAACACTGAAGCTTTCTTT.

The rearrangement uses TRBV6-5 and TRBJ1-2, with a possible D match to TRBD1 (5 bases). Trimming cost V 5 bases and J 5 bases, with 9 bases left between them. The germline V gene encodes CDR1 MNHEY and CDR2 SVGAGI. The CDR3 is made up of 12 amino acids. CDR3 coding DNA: TGTGCCAGCAGTAGGGGTGATTATGGCTACACCTTC. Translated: CASSRGDYGYTF.

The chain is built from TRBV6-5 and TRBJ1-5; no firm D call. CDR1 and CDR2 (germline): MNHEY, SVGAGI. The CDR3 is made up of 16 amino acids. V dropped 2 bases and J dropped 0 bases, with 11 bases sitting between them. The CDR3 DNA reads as TGTGCCAGCAGTTACGCGGCGGCTGATAGCAATCAGCCCCAGCATTTT. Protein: CASSYAAADSNQPQHF.

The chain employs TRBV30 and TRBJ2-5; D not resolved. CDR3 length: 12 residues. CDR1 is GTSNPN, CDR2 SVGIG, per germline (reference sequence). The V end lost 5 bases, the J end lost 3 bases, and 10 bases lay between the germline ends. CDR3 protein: CAWAQSEETQYF. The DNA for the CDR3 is TGTGCCTGGGCACAGTCTGAAGAGACCCAGTACTTC. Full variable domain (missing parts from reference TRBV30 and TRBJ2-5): SQTIHQWPATLVQPVGSPLSLECTVEGTSNPNLYWYRQAAGRGLQLLFYSVGIGQISSEVPQNLSASRPQDRQFILSSKKLLLSDSGFYLCAWAQSEETQYFGPGTRLLVL.

CDR3 nucleotides: TGTGCCAGCAGCTTAGCTGGGCCGGGGGGGCAGCCCCAGCATTTT. This encodes CASSLAGPGGQPQHF. This chain uses TRBV7-9 with TRBJ1-5; D is perhaps TRBD1 (5 bases). The germline V gene has CDR1 SEHNR and CDR2 FQNEAQ (reference sequence). With 0 bases removed from V and 7 bases from J, the gap between germline ends came to 13 bases. The CDR3 consists of 15 residues.

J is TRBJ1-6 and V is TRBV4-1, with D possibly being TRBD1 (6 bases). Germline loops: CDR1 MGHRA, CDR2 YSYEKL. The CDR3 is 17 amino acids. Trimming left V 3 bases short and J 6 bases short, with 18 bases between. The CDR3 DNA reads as TGCGCCAGCAGCCAGTGGGAAGGGTTGGGGGCTAATTCACCCCTCCACTTT. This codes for CASSQWEGLGANSPLHF.

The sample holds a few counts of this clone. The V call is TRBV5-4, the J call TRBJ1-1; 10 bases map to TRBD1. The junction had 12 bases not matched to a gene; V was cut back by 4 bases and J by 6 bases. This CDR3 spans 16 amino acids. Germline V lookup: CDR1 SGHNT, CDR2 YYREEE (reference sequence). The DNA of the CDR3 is TGTGCCAGCAGCCCCTCTCTGGGACAGGGGACATCTGAAGCTTTCTTT. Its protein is CASSPSLGQGTSEAFF.

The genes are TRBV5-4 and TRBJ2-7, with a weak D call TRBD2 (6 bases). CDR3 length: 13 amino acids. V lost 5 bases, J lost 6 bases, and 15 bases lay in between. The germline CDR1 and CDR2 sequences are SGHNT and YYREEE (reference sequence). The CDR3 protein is CASRSGVMGEQYV. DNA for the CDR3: TGTGCCAGCAGATCGGGAGTCATGGGCGAGCAGTACGTC.

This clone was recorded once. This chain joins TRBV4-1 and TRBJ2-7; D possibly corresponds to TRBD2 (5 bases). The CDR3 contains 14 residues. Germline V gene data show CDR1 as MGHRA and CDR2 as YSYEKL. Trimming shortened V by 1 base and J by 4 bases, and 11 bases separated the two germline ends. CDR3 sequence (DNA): TGCGCCAGCAGCCAAGGAACGCGGGTTTACGAGCAGTACGTC. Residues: CASSQGTRVYEQYV.

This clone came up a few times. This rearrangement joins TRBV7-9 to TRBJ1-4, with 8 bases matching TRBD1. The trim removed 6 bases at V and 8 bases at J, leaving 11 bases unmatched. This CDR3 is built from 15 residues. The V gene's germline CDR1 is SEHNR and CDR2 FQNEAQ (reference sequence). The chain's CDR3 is CASSPPQGAREKLFF. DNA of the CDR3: TGTGCCAGCAGTCCGCCTCAGGGGGCGCGGGAAAAACTGTTTTTT.

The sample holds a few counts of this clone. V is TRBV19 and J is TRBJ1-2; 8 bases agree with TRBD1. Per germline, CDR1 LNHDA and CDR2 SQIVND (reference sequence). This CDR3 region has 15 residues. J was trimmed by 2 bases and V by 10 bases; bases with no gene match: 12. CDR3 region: CATGQGGTRNYGYTF. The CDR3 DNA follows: TGTGCCACCGGACAGGGTGGAACTAGGAACTATGGCTACACCTTC.

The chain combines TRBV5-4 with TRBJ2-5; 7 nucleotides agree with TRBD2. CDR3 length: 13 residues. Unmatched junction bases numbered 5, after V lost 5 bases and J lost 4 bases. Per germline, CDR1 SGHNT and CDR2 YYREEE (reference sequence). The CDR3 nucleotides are TGTGCCAGCAGTCGTGGACTAGGAGAGACCCAGTACTTC. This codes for CASSRGLGETQYF.

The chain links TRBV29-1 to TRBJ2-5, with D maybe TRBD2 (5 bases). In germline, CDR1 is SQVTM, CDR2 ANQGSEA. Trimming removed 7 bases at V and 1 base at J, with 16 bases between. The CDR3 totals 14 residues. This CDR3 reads CSAAPLDSQETQYF. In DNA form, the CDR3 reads TGCAGCGCCGCCCCACTAGATAGCCAAGAGACCCAGTACTTC.

CDR3 region: CASSLGQGSAFF. The CDR3 DNA reads TGTGCCAGCAGCTTAGGGCAGGGTTCCGCTTTCTTT. The chain couples TRBV11-2 to TRBJ1-1, with D possibly TRBD1 on 5 matching bases. This CDR3 has 12 amino acids. V dropped 1 base and J dropped 11 bases, with 11 bases sitting between them. Germline loops: CDR1 SGHAT, CDR2 FQNNGV.

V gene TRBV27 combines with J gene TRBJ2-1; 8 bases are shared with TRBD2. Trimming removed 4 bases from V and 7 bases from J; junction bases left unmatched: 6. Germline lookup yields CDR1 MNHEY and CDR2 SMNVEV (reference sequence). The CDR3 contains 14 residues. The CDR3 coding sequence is TGTGCCAGCAGTTCCCCGGGACTAGTTAATGAGCAGTTCTTC. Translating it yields CASSSPGLVNEQFF.

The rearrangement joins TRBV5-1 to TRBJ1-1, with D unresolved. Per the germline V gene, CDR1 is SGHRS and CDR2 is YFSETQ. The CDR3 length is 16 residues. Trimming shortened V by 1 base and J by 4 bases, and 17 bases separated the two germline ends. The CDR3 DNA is TGCGCCAGCAGCTTGAAAGGGCTACTAGGGTCCACTGAAGCTTTCTTT. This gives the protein CASSLKGLLGSTEAFF.

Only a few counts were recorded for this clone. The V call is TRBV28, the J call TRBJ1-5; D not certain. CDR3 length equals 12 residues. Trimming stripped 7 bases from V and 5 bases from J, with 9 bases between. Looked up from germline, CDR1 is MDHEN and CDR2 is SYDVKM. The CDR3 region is CASTAEHQPQHF. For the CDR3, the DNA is TGTGCCAGCACCGCCGAGCATCAGCCCCAGCATTTT. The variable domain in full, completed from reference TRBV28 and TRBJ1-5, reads DVKVTQSSRYLVKRTGEKVFLECVQDMDHENMFWYRQDPGLGLRLIYFSYDVKMKEKGDIPEGYSVSREKKERFSLILESASTNQTSMYLCASTAEHQPQHFGDGTRLSIL.

Here the CDR3 reads CASSPTGPNYGYTF. The CDR3 nucleotides are TGTGCCAGCAGCCCCACAGGACCTAACTATGGCTACACCTTC. The chain couples TRBV5-6 to TRBJ1-2; perhaps TRBD1 as D (5 bases). V was clipped by 4 bases and J by 0 bases, with 10 bases between them. The length of the CDR3 is 14 residues. The V gene's germline CDR1 is SGHDT and CDR2 YYEEEE.

CDR3 sequence: CAISEILGLAGYNEQFF. CDR3 sequence (DNA): TGTGCCATCAGTGAGATTTTAGGGCTAGCGGGCTACAATGAGCAGTTCTTC. The chain recombines TRBV10-3 with TRBJ2-1; 8 bases line up with TRBD2. Germline values: CDR1 ENHRY, CDR2 SYGVKD. Trimming removed 2 bases from V and 3 bases from J; junction bases left unmatched: 9. The CDR3 is 17 amino acids.

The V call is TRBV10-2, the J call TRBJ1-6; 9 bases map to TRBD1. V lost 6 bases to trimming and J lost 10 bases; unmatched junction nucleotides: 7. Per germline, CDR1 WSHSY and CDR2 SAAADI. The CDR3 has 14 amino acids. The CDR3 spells CASSWDRVGSPLHF. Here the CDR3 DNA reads TGCGCCAGCAGCTGGGACAGGGTAGGATCACCCCTCCACTTT.

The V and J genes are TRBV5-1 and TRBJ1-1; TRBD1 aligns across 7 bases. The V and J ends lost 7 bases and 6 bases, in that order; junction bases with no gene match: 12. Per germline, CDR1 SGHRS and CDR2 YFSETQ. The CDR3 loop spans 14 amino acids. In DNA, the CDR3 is TGCGCCAGCGCGGTTGGGGACAGCGTTTCTGAAGCTTTCTTT. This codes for CASAVGDSVSEAFF.

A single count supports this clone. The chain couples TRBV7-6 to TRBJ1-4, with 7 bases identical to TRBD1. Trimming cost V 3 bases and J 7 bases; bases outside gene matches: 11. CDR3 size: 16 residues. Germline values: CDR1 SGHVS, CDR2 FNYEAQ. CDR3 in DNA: TGTGCCAGCAGCTTTGGGGTAGACAGGGTTGGTGAAAAACTGTTTTTT. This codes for CASSFGVDRVGEKLFF.

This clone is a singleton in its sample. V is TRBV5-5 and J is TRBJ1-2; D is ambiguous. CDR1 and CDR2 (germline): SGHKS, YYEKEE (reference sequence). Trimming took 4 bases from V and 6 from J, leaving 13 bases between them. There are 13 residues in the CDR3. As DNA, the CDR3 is TGTGCCAGCAGCCCTTTTCATTCGGATGGCTACACCTTC. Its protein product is CASSPFHSDGYTF. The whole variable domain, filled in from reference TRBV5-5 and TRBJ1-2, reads DAGVTQSPTHLIKTRGQQVTLRCSPISGHKSVSWYQQVLGQGPQFIFQYYEKEERGRGNFPDRFSARQFPNYSSELNVNALLLGDSALYLCASSPFHSDGYTFGSGTRLTVV.

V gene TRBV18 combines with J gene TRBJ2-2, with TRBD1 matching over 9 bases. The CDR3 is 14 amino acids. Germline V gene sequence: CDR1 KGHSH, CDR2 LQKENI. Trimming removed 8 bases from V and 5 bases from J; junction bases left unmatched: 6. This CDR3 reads CASTFGQGTGELFF. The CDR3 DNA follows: TGTGCCAGCACCTTTGGACAGGGGACCGGGGAGCTGTTTTTT.

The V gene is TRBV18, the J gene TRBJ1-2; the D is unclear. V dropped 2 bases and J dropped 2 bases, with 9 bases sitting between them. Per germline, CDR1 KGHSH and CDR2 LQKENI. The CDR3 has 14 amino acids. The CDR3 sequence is CASSPGRGNYGYTF. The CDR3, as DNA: TGTGCCAGCTCACCAGGCCGGGGAAACTATGGCTACACCTTC.